This T cell receptor beta chain was observed in a study of T cell responses to AZD1222 COVID-19 vaccine. Profiled with immunoSEQ multiplex PCR; TCRdb holds only in-frame clones, not every one. The data show about 99,000 clones, roughly 90% seen once. Concerning this clone: Its specificity is not known.

Findings and limits, study-wide: Regions 160-218 and 743-854 dominated among vaccine-associated CD4 TCRs spanning spike. Nearly half of the spike-specific TCRs reportedly recognize variant regions that carry no mutations. Just a handful of AZD1222 recipients tested seropositive at baseline.

Germline values: CDR1 MDHEN, CDR2 SYDVKM. Trimming took 2 bases from V and 6 from J, leaving 14 bases between them. The CDR3 loop spans 14 amino acids. The sequencing used peripheral blood, collected on day 0 of AZD1222 vaccination. The chain carries TRBV28 and TRBJ2-7; a possible D gene is TRBD2 (5 bases). This receptor was obtained from an adult in good health. CDR3 protein: CASSLVGGSGEQYF. CDR3 DNA sequence: TGTGCCAGCAGTTTAGTTGGCGGGTCCGGCGAGCAGTACTTC.